One and the same sample provided the 29 T cell receptor beta chains below, sequenced in a study of early T cells in non-severe SARS-CoV-2 infection. TCRdb independently ran MiXCR on the 5' RACE reads; one entry per CDR3 protein. Here the sample spans approximately 35,000 distinct CDR3 sequences, over 4.5% being singletons. Sequences were obtained from whole blood. These receptor sequences come from an adult who was a healthcare worker with PCR-confirmed SARS-CoV-2 infection or an uninfected control (not recorded which).

This clonotype was found many times. The V and J genes are TRBV11-2 and TRBJ2-3; D may be TRBD2 (5 bases). V was shortened by 5 bases and J by 2 bases, with 8 bases between the two germline ends. Per germline, CDR1 SGHAT and CDR2 FQNNGV. The CDR3 is 13 amino acids. CDR3 sequence reads: CASSPGITDTQYF. Here the CDR3 DNA reads TGTGCCAGCAGCCCCGGGATCACAGATACGCAGTATTTT.

This clonotype is categorized as medium-sized (0.01 to 0.1%). The V gene is TRBV28, the J gene TRBJ2-1; D ambiguous. Germline loops: CDR1 MDHEN, CDR2 SYDVKM. This CDR3 region has 13 residues. V was clipped by 7 bases and J by 7 bases, with 14 bases between them. Written as DNA, the CDR3 is TGTGCCAGCACCCCTCTGGGAAGGAATGAGCAGTTCTTC. It encodes CASTPLGRNEQFF.

This clonotype was picked up many times. The chain combines TRBV6-2 or TRBV6-3 with TRBJ2-5; possible D gene TRBD2, 5 bases. Germline V CDR1 and CDR2: MNHEY, SVGEGT. V lost 2 bases and J lost 2, with 6 bases in between. The CDR3 is made up of 13 amino acids. CDR3 bases: TGTGCCAGCAGTTACCGGGAACAAGAGACCCAGTACTTC. Translation: CASSYREQETQYF.

This chain joins TRBV9 and TRBJ1-2; perhaps TRBD1 as D (6 bases). Germline lookup yields CDR1 SGDLS and CDR2 YYNGEE. The CDR3 runs 16 residues. The V gene lost 3 bases and the J gene lost 2 bases, with 17 bases spanning the gap. CDR3 amino acids: CASSEETGSANYGYTF. In DNA form, the CDR3 reads TGTGCCAGCAGCGAGGAGACAGGCTCTGCAAACTATGGCTACACCTTC.

This clonotype was observed a handful of times. CDR3 in amino acids: CATISGGSTDTQYF. DNA for the CDR3: TGTGCCACCATAAGCGGGGGGTCAACAGATACGCAGTATTTT. The chain joins TRBV24-1 to TRBJ2-3; 9 nucleotides align to TRBD2. CDR1 is KGHDR and CDR2 is SFDVKD in the germline V gene. The CDR3 consists of 14 residues. The J segment lost 3 bases and the V segment lost 8 bases, leaving 5 bases of the junction unmatched.

This clonotype has at least ten counts. The rearrangement links TRBV6-5 to TRBJ1-1; the D is unclear. Germline CDR1 reads MNHEY; CDR2 reads SVGAGI. This CDR3 is 15 amino acids long. The germline V and J ends were trimmed by 0 bases and 1 base, with 9 bases remaining between them. The DNA of the CDR3 is TGTGCCAGCAGTTACTCGAGCCCAGCGAACACTGAAGCTTTCTTT. It is translated as CASSYSSPANTEAFF.

This clonotype occurred many times. J is TRBJ2-7 and V is TRBV6-6, with TRBD2 identical over 12 bases. V dropped 2 bases and J dropped 5; count of bases not matched to a gene: 4. This CDR3 comprises 15 residues. Per germline, CDR1 MNHNY and CDR2 SVGAGI (reference sequence). CDR3 protein: CASSYPSGGANEQYF. The CDR3 nucleotides are TGTGCCAGCAGTTACCCTAGCGGGGGGGCCAACGAGCAGTACTTC.

This clonotype was counted ten times or more. The chain links TRBV5-1 to TRBJ2-3, with 9 bases that match TRBD2. The ends lost 5 bases at V and 3 bases at J; junction bases unmatched: 7. CDR3 length: 15 residues. Germline CDR1 is SGHRS and CDR2 is YFSETQ. For the CDR3, the DNA is TGCGCCAGCAGTTTAAGGCTAGCGGGGACAGATACGCAGTATTTT. Translating gives CASSLRLAGTDTQYF.

Ten or more counts support this clonotype. As DNA, the CDR3 is TGCGCCAGCAGCCAACGGGACCGAAGCCAAGAGACCCAGTACTTC. It codes for CASSQRDRSQETQYF. The V call is TRBV5-1, the J call TRBJ2-5; D tentatively fits TRBD1 or TRBD2 (5 bases each). V was trimmed by 4 bases and J by 1 base, leaving 14 bases between them. Looked up from germline, CDR1 is SGHRS and CDR2 is YFSETQ. This CDR3 contains 15 residues. Together with reference TRBV5-1 and TRBJ2-5, the CDR3 gives the full variable domain: KAGVTQTPRYLIKTRGQQVTLSCSPISGHRSVSWYQQTPGQGLQFLFEYFSETQRNKGNFPGRFSGRQFSNSRSEMNVSTLELGDSALYLCASSQRDRSQETQYFGPGTRLLVL.

This clonotype showed up just a few times. This chain uses TRBV29-1 with TRBJ2-4; D possibly corresponds to TRBD1 (5 bases). This CDR3 region has 15 residues. CDR1 is SQVTM, CDR2 ANQGSEA, per germline. CDR3 in amino acids: CAIQDLVAFKNIQYF. CDR3 in DNA: TGCGCCATACAGGATCTGGTCGCTTTTAAAAACATTCAGTACTTC.

This clonotype is labeled as medium-sized (0.01 to 0.1%). The CDR3, as DNA: TGCGCCAGCAGCCAAGAGGCTAGCGCCTCCTACAATGAGCAGTTCTTC. Translation gives CASSQEASASYNEQFF. The rearrangement joins TRBV4-3 to TRBJ2-1; D might be TRBD2 (6 bases). CDR3 size: 16 residues. Germline-derived CDR1 and CDR2 are LGHNA and YSLEER. The ends were cut back, 0 bases at V and 0 bases at J, with 9 bases in the middle.

The chain joins TRBV9 to TRBJ2-2; D ambiguous. Germline-derived CDR1 and CDR2 are SGDLS and YYNGEE. This CDR3 has 13 residues. With 0 bases removed from V and 6 bases from J, the gap between germline ends came to 6 bases. The chain's CDR3 is CASSVDWAGELFF. CDR3 nucleotides: TGTGCCAGCAGCGTAGACTGGGCCGGGGAGCTGTTTTTT. Using reference TRBV9 and TRBJ2-2 for the parts outside the CDR3, the full variable domain is DSGVTQTPKHLITATGQRVTLRCSPRSGDLSVYWYQQSLDQGLQFLIQYYNGEERAKGNILERFSAQQFPDLHSELNLSSLELGDSALYFCASSVDWAGELFFGEGSRLTVL.

This clonotype was picked up many times. This rearrangement joins TRBV7-9 to TRBJ1-2, with D perhaps TRBD1 (5 bases). Trimming shortened V by 1 base and J by 4 bases, and 10 bases separated the two germline ends. CDR3 length: 14 amino acids. In germline, CDR1 is SEHNR, CDR2 FQNEAQ (reference sequence). The CDR3 is CASSLGRDFYGYTF. CDR3 sequence (DNA): TGTGCCAGCAGCTTAGGGAGGGACTTCTATGGCTACACCTTC.

This clonotype came up many times. V and J are TRBV5-1 and TRBJ1-1; D is unclear. Germline V gives CDR1 SGHRS, CDR2 YFSETQ. Trimming cost V 2 bases and J 5 bases, with 13 bases left between them. The CDR3 runs 14 residues. In nucleotides, the CDR3 is TGCGCCAGCAGCTTATTGGAGGGTGGAACTGAAGCTTTCTTT. Translating gives CASSLLEGGTEAFF.

This clonotype has a count of ten or more. This chain links TRBV7-9 with TRBJ2-7; the match to TRBD2 covers 7 bases. The CDR3 has 15 residues. Germline trimming cut 0 bases from V and 2 bases from J; bases unmatched to any gene: 4. Germline V gene lookup returns CDR1 SEHNR and CDR2 FQNEAQ (reference sequence). CDR3 in DNA: TGTGCCAGCAGCTTAGCCCAGCGGGGACCCTACGAGCAGTACTTC. Its protein is CASSLAQRGPYEQYF.

The table lists this clonotype with many counts. The chain combines TRBV5-1 with TRBJ2-6, with 7 bases fitting TRBD1. V shed 3 bases and J 2 bases; nucleotides not matched to a gene: 2. The CDR3 is made up of 15 amino acids. CDR1 and CDR2 from the germline V gene are SGHRS and YFSETQ. The CDR3 nucleotides read TGCGCCAGCAGCTACAGGGGAGCTGGGGCCAACGTCCTGACTTTC. Amino acid sequence: CASSYRGAGANVLTF.

The chain uses TRBV5-1 and TRBJ2-5; 9 bases map to TRBD2. Germline V gene lookup returns CDR1 SGHRS and CDR2 YFSETQ. This CDR3 comprises 16 residues. V trimming: 1 base; J trimming: 2 bases; junction bases outside the gene matches: 6. The CDR3 DNA follows: TGCGCCAGCAGCTTGTACGCTAGCGGGGATCAAGAGACCCAGTACTTC. This translates into CASSLYASGDQETQYF.

The genes are TRBV5-1 and TRBJ1-6; 7 positions match TRBD1. The CDR3 is 16 amino acids. Germline V gene lookup returns CDR1 SGHRS and CDR2 YFSETQ. With 1 base clipped from V and 7 bases from J, the junction kept 8 bases outside the gene matches. The CDR3 DNA follows: TGCGCCAGCAGCTTGACCCCAACAGGGGCGAATTCACCCCTCCACTTT. Protein product: CASSLTPTGANSPLHF. Together with reference TRBV5-1 and TRBJ1-6, the CDR3 gives the full variable domain: KAGVTQTPRYLIKTRGQQVTLSCSPISGHRSVSWYQQTPGQGLQFLFEYFSETQRNKGNFPGRFSGRQFSNSRSEMNVSTLELGDSALYLCASSLTPTGANSPLHFGNGTRLTVT.

This clonotype was seen at least ten times. V and J are TRBV3-1 and TRBJ2-1; D ambiguous. V lost 0 bases and J 7 bases, leaving 13 bases between the germline ends. The CDR3 length is 15 residues. Germline V gene data show CDR1 as LGHDT and CDR2 as YNNKEL (reference sequence). The CDR3 spells CASSQDLVEFNEQFF. CDR3 nucleotides: TGTGCCAGCAGCCAAGATCTTGTGGAGTTTAATGAGCAGTTCTTC.

This clonotype has at least ten counts. The gene calls are TRBV7-2 and TRBJ2-7, with D tentatively TRBD2 (5 bases). The germline gives CDR1 SGHTA, CDR2 FQGNSA. The CDR3 runs to 15 residues. Trimming stripped 3 bases from V and 2 bases from J, with 14 bases between. The CDR3 protein is CASSFGLARAYEQYF. The CDR3 DNA follows: TGTGCCAGCAGCTTTGGATTAGCGCGGGCCTACGAGCAGTACTTC.

This clonotype was seen ten or more times. The chain recombines TRBV4-1 with TRBJ2-5; D gene ambiguous. Germline CDR1 is MGHRA and CDR2 is YSYEKL. Trimming removed 1 base at V and 4 bases at J, with 7 bases between. CDR3 length: 13 amino acids. This CDR3 reads CASSQGILETQYF. Written as DNA, the CDR3 is TGCGCCAGCAGCCAAGGTATCTTAGAGACCCAGTACTTC.

The count of this clonotype is one. This chain joins TRBV5-1 and TRBJ2-7; D possibly corresponds to TRBD2 (6 bases). Looked up from germline, CDR1 is SGHRS and CDR2 is YFSETQ. V was trimmed by 1 base and J by 3 bases, leaving 11 bases between them. CDR3 length: 14 residues. The CDR3 spells CASSLRGLRYEQYF. CDR3 in DNA: TGCGCCAGCAGCTTGCGGGGACTTCGCTACGAGCAGTACTTC.

This clonotype was counted between two and nine times. J is TRBJ1-6 and V is TRBV27; D remains ambiguous. Germline V gene data show CDR1 as MNHEY and CDR2 as SMNVEV (reference sequence). The length of the CDR3 is 13 residues. V was pared by 6 bases and J by 11 bases, with 14 bases between. The CDR3 is CASSLGLMTPLHF. CDR3 DNA: TGTGCCAGCAGCTTAGGCCTCATGACACCCCTCCACTTT.

The chain is built from TRBV6-2 or TRBV6-3 and TRBJ1-5; tentatively, D is TRBD1 (6 bases). Germline values: CDR1 MNHEY, CDR2 SVGEGT. There are 14 residues in the CDR3. The V end lost 5 bases, the J end lost 2 bases, and 10 bases lay between the germline ends. CDR3 sequence reads: CASSAAGGNQPQHF. In DNA form, the CDR3 reads TGTGCCAGCAGTGCGGCAGGGGGCAATCAGCCCCAGCATTTT.

In this sample, this clonotype turned up a few times. The gene calls are TRBV6-4 and TRBJ2-3, with a possible D match to TRBD2 (6 bases). V shed 6 bases and J shed 1 base, with 17 bases lying between them. This CDR3 comprises 16 residues. CDR1 is MRHNA and CDR2 is SNTAGT in the germline V gene. The CDR3 protein is CASSPDGGSGTDTQYF. DNA for the CDR3: TGTGCCAGCAGCCCTGATGGGGGGTCGGGCACAGATACGCAGTATTTT.

In this sample, this clonotype turned up a few times. This chain connects TRBV6-2 or TRBV6-3 to TRBJ2-3, with D tentatively TRBD1 (5 bases). Germline assignment: CDR1 MNHEY and CDR2 SVGEGT. Between the trimmed V and J ends, which lost 5 bases and 3 bases, there was a span of 15 bases. The CDR3 sequence is 15 residues long. The CDR3 is CASSPQGRATDTQYF. CDR3 sequence (DNA): TGTGCCAGCAGTCCCCAGGGTAGGGCAACAGATACGCAGTATTTT.

Ten or more counts support this clonotype. This chain uses TRBV20-1 with TRBJ1-1, with a tentative D call TRBD1 (5 bases). V was cut by 6 bases and J by 8 bases, with 13 bases left in between. The CDR3 sequence is 11 residues long. The V gene's germline CDR1 is DFQATT and CDR2 SNEGSKA (reference sequence). This chain's CDR3 is CSAGGGREAFF. CDR3 DNA sequence: TGCAGTGCCGGGGGAGGACGGGAAGCTTTCTTT.

This clonotype came up a few times. A much larger clone differs by one base, so this may be a read error. The chain recombines TRBV10-3 with TRBJ2-1, with 12 nucleotides matching TRBD2. This CDR3 spans 15 amino acids. Germline V gives CDR1 ENHRY, CDR2 SYGVKD. CDR3 loop: CVISLAGGTRDEQFF. CDR3 in DNA: TGTGTCATCAGCCTAGCGGGGGGGACGCGGGATGAGCAGTTCTTC.

This clonotype was recorded many times. CDR3 protein: CASSYDPPRTNEKLFF. The CDR3 DNA is TGTGCCAGCAGTTACGATCCACCTCGTACTAATGAAAAACTGTTTTTT. J is TRBJ1-4 and V is TRBV6-5; D uncertain. This CDR3 has 16 amino acids. Per the germline V gene, CDR1 is MNHEY and CDR2 is SVGAGI. V dropped 2 bases and J dropped 2 bases, with 12 bases sitting between them.